This TCR beta chain was obtained from a study of blood T cell repertoires in COVID-19. For the study at large: From the United States, Italy and Spain came samples of acute and convalescent COVID-19. T cells, B-cell-depleted T cells, or PBMCs provided the cDNA or gDNA that served as material.

In the original workflow: Estimates of nucleated cell counts were drawn from the amplification of reference gene primers. Generated by immunoSEQ multiplex PCR, the TCRdb table keeps only in-frame clones and is missing some. V and J calls and clone size follow that table, whereas D and trimming were derived from the DNA. Of approximately 280,000 clones listed, roughly 84% were seen once; the top ten hold roughly 1.5%. Seattle cases were enrolled at active infection and followed longitudinally. Trimming shortened V by 2 bases and J by 1 base, and 7 bases separated the two germline ends. The CDR3 sequence is 13 residues long. Per germline, CDR1 GTSNPN and CDR2 SVGIG (reference sequence).

The sequenced sample was peripheral blood. This TCR was sampled from a human donor with COVID-19, enrolled during active disease. The donor label of this sample is uncertain. The chain is built from TRBV30 and TRBJ2-3; D not resolved. Here the CDR3 DNA reads TGTGCCTGGAGTAAACTTCGCACAGATACGCAGTATTTT. This codes for CAWSKLRTDTQYF.